This T cell receptor beta chain stems from a study of T cells in Graves' hyperthyroidism and ophthalmopathy. From RNA transcripts, TCR beta CDR3 regions were amplified. The HTBI set primed first-round TCR CDR3 RT-PCR. MiXCR, run by TCRdb on the multiplex PCR reads, gives a single entry per CDR3 protein. The data contain hundreds of thousands of distinct CDR3 sequences, 16% of them singletons. Germline V gives CDR1 LNHDA, CDR2 SQIVND (reference sequence). The trim removed 9 bases at V and 5 bases at J, leaving 7 bases unmatched. The CDR3 is 15 amino acids. At least 3 on the Clinical Activity Score was recorded for ophthalmopathy patients, who also had NOSPECS grade at least 4 and duration under 3 months. In this sample, this clonotype turned up many times.

Sequences were obtained from blood. The sequence derives from a woman aged 35 to 49 with Graves' ophthalmopathy. The chain uses TRBV19 and TRBJ2-1; 13 positions match TRBD2. The CDR3 here is CASSLGTSGNNEQFF. The CDR3 nucleotides are TGTGCCAGCAGCCTCGGGACTAGCGGGAACAATGAGCAGTTCTTC.